The rows below give T cell receptor beta chains drawn from one sample of a study of cytomegalovirus exposure and HLA in healthy donors. Libraries were prepared by immunoSEQ multiplex PCR; TCRdb keeps only in-frame clonotypes and omits some of them. The sample yields some 190,000 clones, 81% seen once. The specimen was PBMCs. The receptors were sampled from a man aged 40-49 years in good health and CMV-seropositive. Each CDR3 is given with its conserved first and last residue. The order of the fields is D gene, V gene, clone size, J gene, CDR3 protein, CDR3 DNA. D genes are given only for firm matches. Part of the rows lack a size; the others show once, few, many or a class for expanded clones.

>TRBD2|TRBV4-2|once|TRBJ2-2
CASSQPGLADTGELFF
TGTGCCAGCAGCCAACCGGGACTAGCGGACACCGGGGAGCTGTTTTTT
>TRBD1|TRBV19|-|TRBJ2-2
CASMGVVGQENTGELFF
TGTGCCAGCATGGGTGTGGTCGGACAGGAGAACACCGGGGAGCTGTTTTTT
>-|TRBV19|-|TRBJ2-6
CAAQTGANVLTF
TGTGCAGCCCAAACTGGGGCCAACGTCCTGACTTTC
>-|TRBV14|-|TRBJ2-7
CASSQVSRYEQYF
TGTGCCAGCAGCCAAGTCTCTCGGTACGAGCAGTACTTC
>TRBD1|TRBV27|-|TRBJ1-1
CASHRDRVPNTEAFF
TGTGCCAGCCACCGGGACAGGGTTCCGAACACTGAAGCTTTCTTT
>TRBD2|TRBV5-5|-|TRBJ2-7
CASSWGPGSGSGPYEQYF
TGTGCCAGCAGCTGGGGCCCAGGAAGCGGGAGCGGGCCCTACGAGCAGTACTTC
>-|TRBV9|-|TRBJ1-1
CASSPRTTGSEAFF
TGTGCCAGCAGCCCCAGGACAACGGGCTCTGAAGCTTTCTTT
>-|TRBV12-5|-|TRBJ2-5
CASSPNLGLGETQYF
TGTGCTAGTAGTCCGAACCTGGGGCTTGGGGAGACCCAGTACTTC
>-|TRBV10-3|-|TRBJ1-6
CAISDQGYNSPLHF
TGTGCCATCAGTGATCAGGGCTATAATTCACCCCTCCACTTT
>-|TRBV30|-|TRBJ2-7
CAWSVKTRGQYF
TGTGCCTGGAGTGTAAAGACAAGGGGGCAGTACTTC
>-|TRBV5-1|-|TRBJ2-3
CASSLGPEGAGTDTQYF
TGCGCCAGCAGCTTGGGTCCGGAGGGGGCGGGCACAGATACGCAGTATTTT
>-|TRBV20-1|-|TRBJ2-3
CSAERSDTQYF
TGCAGTGCAGAGAGGTCGGATACGCAGTATTTT
>-|TRBV19|-|TRBJ1-4
CASRQTGSEKLFF
TGTGCCAGTAGACAAACAGGGAGTGAAAAACTGTTTTTT
>TRBD2|TRBV5-1|-|TRBJ2-1
CASSPGVAGGLYNEQFF
TGCGCCAGCAGCCCTGGGGTAGCGGGGGGATTATACAATGAGCAGTTCTTC
>TRBD2|TRBV9|few|TRBJ2-5
CASSPTRLAGGPYQETQYF
TGTGCCAGCAGTCCCACCCGACTAGCGGGGGGCCCGTACCAAGAGACCCAGTACTTC
>-|TRBV4-1|few|TRBJ1-1
CASALGEGTEAFF
TGCGCCAGCGCACTCGGGGAGGGGACTGAAGCTTTCTTT
>-|TRBV28|-|TRBJ2-7
CASSSPLGGTHEQYF
TGTGCCAGCAGTTCTCCCCTAGGGGGTACCCACGAGCAGTACTTC
>TRBD1|TRBV4-1|-|TRBJ2-5
CASSQDFAGSQGETQYF
TGCGCCAGCAGCCAAGATTTTGCGGGCTCACAGGGGGAGACCCAGTACTTC
>TRBD2|TRBV2|-|TRBJ2-4
CASSTVIAGGNGIQYF
TGTGCCAGCAGTACAGTGATAGCGGGGGGGAACGGCATTCAGTACTTC
>-|TRBV7-2|-|TRBJ2-7
CASSFVSGYSYEQYF
TGTGCCAGCAGCTTTGTCTCAGGGTATTCCTACGAGCAGTACTTC
>-|TRBV19|-|TRBJ1-5
CASSRPWGGKGAQGNQPQHF
TGTGCCAGTAGCCGCCCCTGGGGGGGGAAGGGAGCTCAGGGGAATCAGCCCCAGCATTTT
>TRBD1|TRBV15|-|TRBJ2-7
CATSRRTGYEQYF
TGTGCCACCAGCAGAAGGACAGGGTACGAGCAGTACTTC
>-|TRBV12-5|-|TRBJ1-5
CASGLPLGPQHF
TGTGCTAGTGGTTTGCCACTCGGGCCCCAGCATTTT
>-|TRBV4-1|few|TRBJ1-1
CASSQETENTEAFF
TGCGCCAGCAGCCAAGAGACTGAGAACACTGAAGCTTTCTTT
>TRBD1|TRBV5-1|-|TRBJ1-1
CASSLIQVGQGEAFF
TGCGCCAGCAGCTTAATCCAGGTTGGACAGGGGGAAGCTTTCTTT
>TRBD2|TRBV5-1|few|TRBJ2-5
CASSSGTSGFQETQYF
TGCGCCAGCAGCTCCGGGACTAGCGGATTCCAAGAGACCCAGTACTTC
>-|TRBV5-1|-|TRBJ2-3
CASSLESDVDTQYF
TGCGCCAGCAGCTTGGAGAGCGACGTGGATACGCAGTATTTT
>-|TRBV6-6|-|TRBJ2-7
CASSPGIPVQYF
TGTGCCAGCAGCCCGGGGATTCCGGTGCAGTACTTC